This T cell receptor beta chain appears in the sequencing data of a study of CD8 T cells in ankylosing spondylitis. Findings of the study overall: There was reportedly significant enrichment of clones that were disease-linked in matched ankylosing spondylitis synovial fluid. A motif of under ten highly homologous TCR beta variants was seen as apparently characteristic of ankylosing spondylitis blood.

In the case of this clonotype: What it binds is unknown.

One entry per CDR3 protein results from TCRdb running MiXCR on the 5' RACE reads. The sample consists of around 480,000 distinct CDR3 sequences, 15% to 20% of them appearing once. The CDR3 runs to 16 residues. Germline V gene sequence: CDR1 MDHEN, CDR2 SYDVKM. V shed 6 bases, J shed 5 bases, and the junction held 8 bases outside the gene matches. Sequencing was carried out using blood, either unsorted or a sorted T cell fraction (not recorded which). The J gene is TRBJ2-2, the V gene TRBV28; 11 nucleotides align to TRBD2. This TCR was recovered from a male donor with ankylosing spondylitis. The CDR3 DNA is TGTGCCAGCAGGACAACTAGCGGGAGACAGACCGGGGAGCTGTTTTTT. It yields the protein CASRTTSGRQTGELFF. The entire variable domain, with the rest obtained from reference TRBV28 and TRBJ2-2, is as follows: DVKVTQSSRYLVKRTGEKVFLECVQDMDHENMFWYRQDPGLGLRLIYFSYDVKMKEKGDIPEGYSVSREKKERFSLILESASTNQTSMYLCASRTTSGRQTGELFFGEGSRLTVL.